The 9 T cell receptor beta chains given below trace back to one sample, sequenced in a study of early T cells in non-severe SARS-CoV-2 infection. TCRdb reanalysed the 5' RACE reads using MiXCR and keeps one entry per CDR3 protein. This sample has around 68,000 distinct CDR3 sequences, with roughly 5.7% found just once. The source was whole blood, collected at baseline. The receptors here all came from an adult who was a healthcare worker with PCR-confirmed SARS-CoV-2 infection or an uninfected control (not recorded which).

Comments on this clonotype: With a much larger clone just one base away, this may be a read error. The chain joins TRBV20-1 to TRBJ2-3; D perhaps matches TRBD2 (5 bases). CDR1 and CDR2 from the germline V gene are DFQATT and SNEGSKA (reference sequence). This CDR3 is built from 15 residues. V lost 6 bases and J 5 bases, leaving 21 bases between the germline ends. In nucleotides, the CDR3 is TGCAGTGCCCAAGCGCCCCAGCGGAACATAGATACGCAGTATTTT. Amino acids: CSAQAPQRNIDTQYF.

By sample share, this clonotype is medium-sized (0.01 to 0.1%). The V gene is TRBV7-8, the J gene TRBJ2-7; TRBD2 is a possible D gene (5 bases). The ends were cut back, 5 bases at V and 7 bases at J, with 21 bases in the middle. CDR1 is SGHVS, CDR2 FQNEAQ, per germline. There are 15 residues in the CDR3. The chain's CDR3 is CASSPLGLAVGEQYF. The CDR3 DNA reads TGTGCCAGCAGCCCCCTCGGACTGGCAGTTGGGGAGCAGTACTTC.

This clonotype showed up just a few times. CDR3 protein: CASRFKGQGDKNTEAFF. The CDR3 DNA reads as TGTGCAAGTCGCTTTAAGGGACAGGGCGATAAGAACACTGAAGCTTTCTTT. The rearrangement uses TRBV12-2 and TRBJ1-1; TRBD1, as called in the table, went unchecked against the DNA. TRBV12-2 is marked as a pseudogene. The CDR3 has 17 amino acids.

In this sample, this clonotype turned up many times. V gene TRBV2 combines with J gene TRBJ1-2; no definite D call. The CDR3 contains 13 residues. Trimming stripped 7 bases from V and 2 bases from J, with 11 bases between. Germline V gene sequence: CDR1 SNHLY, CDR2 FYNNEI. The CDR3 sequence is CASTTKQNYGYTF. The CDR3 bases are TGTGCCAGCACAACCAAACAAAACTATGGCTACACCTTC.

This clonotype was observed at least ten times. The J gene is TRBJ2-2, the V gene TRBV20-1; possible D gene TRBD1, 6 bases. Germline lookup yields CDR1 DFQATT and CDR2 SNEGSKA (reference sequence). The ends were cut back, 0 bases at V and 5 bases at J, with 7 bases in the middle. CDR3 length equals 13 residues. In nucleotides, the CDR3 is TGCAGTGCTAGAGAGGACAGAACCGGGGAGCTGTTTTTT. Protein: CSAREDRTGELFF.

This clonotype occurred many times. The chain combines TRBV20-1 with TRBJ2-7; TRBD1 matches 9 bases. The ends lost 4 bases at V and 4 bases at J; junction bases unmatched: 5. This CDR3 has 13 amino acids. Germline values: CDR1 DFQATT, CDR2 SNEGSKA (reference sequence). The CDR3 bases are TGCAGTGCTACCGGGACAGGGAGTTACGAGCAGTACTTC. Translated: CSATGTGSYEQYF.

This clonotype was detected many times. The chain employs TRBV15 and TRBJ1-2; no firm D call. CDR1 is LNHNV, CDR2 YYDKDF, per germline (reference sequence). The length of the CDR3 is 12 residues. Trimming stripped 2 bases from V and 5 bases from J, with 6 bases between. CDR3 in DNA: TGTGCCACCAGCAGAATTGTGTATGGCTACACCTTC. Protein product: CATSRIVYGYTF.

The table lists this clonotype with a few counts. The chain recombines TRBV9 with TRBJ1-4; D remains ambiguous. The CDR3 contains 13 residues. The germline gives CDR1 SGDLS, CDR2 YYNGEE. V was clipped by 3 bases and J by 7 bases, with 10 bases between them. Here the CDR3 reads CASSETPGEKLFF. In DNA form, the CDR3 reads TGTGCCAGCAGCGAAACCCCTGGTGAAAAACTGTTTTTT.

This clonotype was observed a handful of times. The chain joins TRBV18 to TRBJ2-3, with D uncertain. CDR3 length equals 16 residues. Trimming stripped 6 bases from V and 2 bases from J, with 18 bases between. From germline, CDR1 is KGHSH and CDR2 LQKENI. CDR3 amino acids: CASSPVGPPVTDTQYF. The CDR3 DNA reads TGTGCCAGCTCCCCCGTAGGTCCCCCGGTCACAGATACGCAGTATTTT. The full variable domain, completed using reference TRBV18 and TRBJ2-3, is NAGVMQNPRHLVRRRGQEARLRCSPMKGHSHVYWYRQLPEEGLKFMVYLQKENIIDESGMPKERFSAEFPKEGPSILRIQQVVRGDSAAYFCASSPVGPPVTDTQYFGPGTRLTVL.